This TCR beta chain derives from a study of CD8 T cells in Susac syndrome. Study-wide findings and caveats: A relatively small number of individuals underwent TCR sequencing and HLA analysis.

Worth noting for this clonotype: Its cognate antigen is unknown.

Patients with stable or active relapsing-remitting disease, all of them treatment-naive, made up the multiple sclerosis controls. The authors negatively isolated CD8+ and CD4+ T cells and FACS-enriched TEMRA cells. V dropped 3 bases and J dropped 4 bases, with 12 bases sitting between them. The germline V gene encodes CDR1 SEHNR and CDR2 FQNEAQ (reference sequence). This CDR3 has 14 residues. When the RNA was reverse transcribed, random hexamers were used with an input of roughly 0.45 to 1 ug. Amplification of the TCR beta CDR3 was carried out by immunoSEQ multiplex PCR, which spanned a total of 54 Vbeta and 13 Jbeta segments. Via MiXCR, TCRdb re-called the immunoSEQ multiplex PCR reads, giving one row per CDR3 protein. The table records about 180,000 distinct CDR3 sequences, roughly 95% of them present only once.

This TCR was sampled from a human donor with multiple sclerosis. V usage is TRBV7-9 and J usage is TRBJ2-5, with D maybe TRBD2 (5 bases). The sequenced sample was CD4+ T cells from PBMCs. The CDR3 DNA follows: TGTGCCAGCAGCTTTGGGAGAGCCCCAGAGACCCAGTACTTC. As protein: CASSFGRAPETQYF.